The 24 T cell receptor beta chains below were found in one sample sequenced in a study of blood T cell repertoires in COVID-19. The data were produced by immunoSEQ multiplex PCR, yet TCRdb's version contains in-frame clones alone and is incomplete. The sample consists of 250,000 to 350,000 clones, roughly 80% of them appearing once. The sequenced sample was peripheral blood. The receptors shown here come from a person aged 70 to 79 with COVID-19, enrolled during active disease.

The chain couples TRBV7-9 to TRBJ2-1, with 10 positions matching TRBD2. CDR1 and CDR2 from the germline V gene are SEHNR and FQNEAQ (reference sequence). V dropped 4 bases and J dropped 5; count of bases not matched to a gene: 14. CDR3 length equals 18 residues. CDR3 nucleotides: TGTGCCAGCAGCTCCGCTGAAGGAGCGGGGGGGAATCACAATGAGCAGTTCTTC. Translating it yields CASSSAEGAGGNHNEQFF.

V usage is TRBV7-9 and J usage is TRBJ2-1; TRBD2 matches at 9 bases. The CDR3 spans 15 residues. Germline-derived CDR1 and CDR2 are SEHNR and FQNEAQ (reference sequence). The J segment lost 2 bases and the V segment lost 5 bases, leaving 4 bases of the junction unmatched. In DNA form, the CDR3 reads TGTGCCAGCAGCCCGAGCGGGAGGCCCTACAATGAGCAGTTCTTC. Amino acid sequence: CASSPSGRPYNEQFF.

The chain carries TRBV5-1 and TRBJ1-2, with D maybe TRBD1 (6 bases). The CDR3 is 15 residues long. V lost 0 bases, J lost 5 bases, and 14 bases lay in between. CDR1 SGHRS and CDR2 YFSETQ come from the germline V gene. The CDR3 DNA reads TGCGCCAGCAGCTTGGTAGGGGGTAACATGTATGGCTACACCTTC. Its translation is CASSLVGGNMYGYTF.

The chain carries TRBV27 and TRBJ1-5; 8 nucleotides match TRBD1. Germline CDR1 is MNHEY and CDR2 is SMNVEV (reference sequence). The CDR3 has 15 amino acids. With 4 bases clipped from V and 7 bases from J, the junction kept 9 bases outside the gene matches. Here the CDR3 reads CASSSGQGAWQPQHF. CDR3 coding DNA: TGTGCCAGCAGTTCGGGGCAGGGGGCATGGCAGCCCCAGCATTTT.

This rearrangement joins TRBV28 to TRBJ1-4, with a tentative D call TRBD1 (6 bases). V was clipped by 3 bases and J by 8 bases, with 22 bases between them. Germline CDR1 is MDHEN and CDR2 is SYDVKM. This CDR3 region has 17 residues. This CDR3 reads CASSLPPPRDIREKLFF. The CDR3 DNA is TGTGCCAGCAGTTTGCCCCCGCCCCGGGACATTCGGGAAAAACTGTTTTTT.

This chain connects TRBV28 to TRBJ2-7; a weak D match, TRBD1 (6 bases). The length of the CDR3 is 14 residues. With 5 bases removed from V and 3 bases from J, the gap between germline ends came to 14 bases. In germline, CDR1 is MDHEN, CDR2 SYDVKM. This CDR3 is CASSAPGRGYEQYF. The CDR3 DNA is TGTGCCAGCAGTGCCCCCGGCAGGGGCTACGAGCAGTACTTC.

The V gene is TRBV28, the J gene TRBJ1-6; tentatively, D is TRBD1 (6 bases). Germline V gene lookup returns CDR1 MDHEN and CDR2 SYDVKM. The CDR3 length is 13 residues. The V end lost 6 bases, the J end lost 7 bases, and 10 bases lay between the germline ends. The CDR3 sequence is CASSDRRNSPLHF. CDR3 in DNA: TGTGCCAGCAGCGACAGGCGAAATTCACCCCTCCACTTT.

Comments on this clone: A much larger clone lies a single base off, so this may be a read error. The chain uses TRBV29-1 and TRBJ2-3, with 13 bases fitting TRBD2. Looked up from germline, CDR1 is SQVTM and CDR2 is ANQGSEA. The J segment lost 15 bases and the V segment lost 6 bases, leaving 9 bases of the junction unmatched. The CDR3 loop spans 12 amino acids. The CDR3 DNA reads TGCAGCGTCAGACTAGCGGGGGGTCTGCTCTATTTT. Encoded protein: CSVRLAGGLLYF.

The V and J genes are TRBV28 and TRBJ1-1; the D gene is possibly TRBD1 (5 bases). Germline values: CDR1 MDHEN, CDR2 SYDVKM. The CDR3 runs to 14 residues. Deletions cut 6 bases from V and 5 bases from J, with 16 bases between. The CDR3 loop is CASSETARRTEAFF. The CDR3 DNA reads TGTGCCAGCAGCGAGACAGCTAGAAGGACTGAAGCTTTCTTT. The whole variable domain, filled in from reference TRBV28 and TRBJ1-1, reads DVKVTQSSRYLVKRTGEKVFLECVQDMDHENMFWYRQDPGLGLRLIYFSYDVKMKEKGDIPEGYSVSREKKERFSLILESASTNQTSMYLCASSETARRTEAFFGQGTRLTVV.

For the CDR3, the DNA is TGTGCCAGCAGTTTAAACAGCTTCTATGGCTACACCTTC. It specifies CASSLNSFYGYTF. The genes are TRBV27 and TRBJ1-2; D gene ambiguous. The CDR3 contains 13 residues. The germline V gene has CDR1 MNHEY and CDR2 SMNVEV (reference sequence). V was clipped by 2 bases and J by 4 bases, with 8 bases between them.

By sample share, this clone is medium-sized. The V gene is TRBV27, the J gene TRBJ2-2, with 10 bases identical to TRBD2. The CDR3 consists of 17 residues. Germline V lookup: CDR1 MNHEY, CDR2 SMNVEV (reference sequence). J was trimmed by 2 bases and V by 5 bases; bases with no gene match: 8. CDR3 in amino acids: CASSEYTSGINTGELFF. The CDR3 nucleotides are TGTGCCAGCAGTGAATACACTAGCGGGATAAACACCGGGGAGCTGTTTTTT.

The V call is TRBV12-3 or TRBV12-4, the J call TRBJ2-7; TRBD2 might be the D (6 bases). This CDR3 spans 12 amino acids. V was cut by 6 bases and J by 6 bases, with 12 bases left in between. The CDR3: CASRVGGTEQYF. CDR3 DNA: TGTGCCAGCAGGGTGGGGGGAACCGAGCAGTACTTC.

The rearrangement joins TRBV3-1 (or the pseudogene TRBV3-2) to TRBJ2-7; 15 nucleotides match TRBD2. Germline V CDR1 and CDR2: LGHDT, YNNKEL (reference sequence). The length of the CDR3 is 19 residues. Trimming took 1 base from V and 6 from J; bases not matched to a gene: 13. The CDR3 here is CASSQVGLAGGGGVFEQYF. The CDR3 nucleotides read TGTGCCAGCAGCCAAGTTGGACTAGCGGGAGGGGGCGGGGTCTTCGAGCAGTACTTC.

The V call is TRBV9, the J call TRBJ1-3, with D possibly TRBD1 on 5 matching bases. CDR1 is SGDLS, CDR2 YYNGEE, per germline. The CDR3 sequence is 15 residues long. V gave up 1 base and J gave up 2 bases, with 10 bases separating them. The CDR3 loop reads CASSVSPGAGNTIYF. CDR3 DNA sequence: TGTGCCAGCAGCGTATCCCCGGGGGCTGGAAACACCATATATTTT. Supplemented by reference TRBV9 and TRBJ1-3, the full variable domain reads DSGVTQTPKHLITATGQRVTLRCSPRSGDLSVYWYQQSLDQGLQFLIQYYNGEERAKGNILERFSAQQFPDLHSELNLSSLELGDSALYFCASSVSPGAGNTIYFGEGSWLTVV.

This clone was seen a handful of times. The J gene is TRBJ2-1, the V gene TRBV6-1, with unresolved D. The V gene lost 1 base and the J gene lost 4 bases, with 11 bases spanning the gap. The germline V gene encodes CDR1 MNHNS and CDR2 SASEGT. There are 15 residues in the CDR3. CDR3: CASSEEWQDYNEQFF. CDR3 sequence (DNA): TGTGCCAGCAGTGAAGAATGGCAGGATTACAATGAGCAGTTCTTC.

V is TRBV3-1 (or the pseudogene TRBV3-2) and J is TRBJ1-5, with TRBD1 as a possible D gene (6 bases). This CDR3 region has 20 residues. The V end lost 1 base, the J end lost 0 bases, and 22 bases lay between the germline ends. CDR1 LGHDT and CDR2 YNNKEL come from the germline V gene (reference sequence). CDR3 bases: TGTGCCAGCAGCCAAGGAGTTTGGACAGCGGTAAGGGTTAGCAATCAGCCCCAGCATTTT. Encoded protein: CASSQGVWTAVRVSNQPQHF.

Points on this clone: At the DNA level, this CDR3 is encoded by other sequences in the same sample as well. V usage is TRBV4-3 and J usage is TRBJ2-2, with TRBD2 matching over 11 bases. V shed 0 bases, J shed 0 bases, and the junction held 6 bases outside the gene matches. This CDR3 is built from 19 residues. Germline lookup yields CDR1 LGHNA and CDR2 YSLEER. CDR3 residues: CASSQDLGLADANTGELFF. In DNA form, the CDR3 reads TGCGCCAGCAGCCAAGATTTGGGACTAGCGGACGCGAACACCGGGGAGCTGTTTTTT.

The chain couples TRBV5-6 to TRBJ2-2; D uncertain. V gave up 0 bases and J gave up 0 bases, with 9 bases separating them. Germline V gene lookup returns CDR1 SGHDT and CDR2 YYEEEE. This CDR3 comprises 16 residues. As DNA, the CDR3 is TGTGCCAGCAGCTTGGTGGTACAGTCGAACACCGGGGAGCTGTTTTTT. Encoded protein: CASSLVVQSNTGELFF.

The chain uses TRBV12-3 or TRBV12-4 and TRBJ2-7; the match to TRBD2 covers 10 bases. V lost 7 bases, J lost 6 bases, and 3 bases stayed unmatched. The length of the CDR3 is 12 residues. The CDR3 spells CASTPSGSEQYF. The CDR3 coding sequence is TGTGCCAGCACCCCTAGCGGGAGCGAGCAGTACTTC.

This clone showed up just once. The chain uses TRBV9 and TRBJ2-7; perhaps TRBD2 as D (7 bases). Germline V CDR1 and CDR2: SGDLS, YYNGEE. V was pared by 4 bases and J by 0 bases, with 14 bases between. This CDR3 is built from 15 residues. The CDR3 here is CASSPKGGTSYEQYF. In DNA form, the CDR3 reads TGTGCCAGCAGCCCAAAGGGGGGGACCTCCTACGAGCAGTACTTC. The entire variable domain, with the rest obtained from reference TRBV9 and TRBJ2-7, is as follows: DSGVTQTPKHLITATGQRVTLRCSPRSGDLSVYWYQQSLDQGLQFLIQYYNGEERAKGNILERFSAQQFPDLHSELNLSSLELGDSALYFCASSPKGGTSYEQYFGPGTRLTVT.

The V and J genes are TRBV25-1 and TRBJ1-5, with no clear D. Germline lookup yields CDR1 MGHDK and CDR2 SYGVNS. The V gene lost 6 bases and the J gene lost 0 bases, with 12 bases spanning the gap. The CDR3 totals 15 residues. The CDR3 region is CASSDRRFSNQPQHF. DNA for the CDR3: TGTGCCAGCAGCGACCGGAGGTTTAGCAATCAGCCCCAGCATTTT.

In nucleotides, the CDR3 is TGTGCCAGCAGCTCACAGGGGTTAGTAACTGGGGCCAACGTCCTGACTTTC. Amino acids: CASSSQGLVTGANVLTF. The chain recombines TRBV11-2 with TRBJ2-6; 7 positions agree with TRBD1. There are 17 residues in the CDR3. The trim removed 4 bases at V and 2 bases at J, leaving 8 bases unmatched. In germline, CDR1 is SGHAT, CDR2 FQNNGV. Combining the CDR3 with reference TRBV11-2 and TRBJ2-6 gives the whole variable domain EAGVAQSPRYKIIEKRQSVAFWCNPISGHATLYWYQQILGQGPKLLIQFQNNGVVDDSQLPKDRFSAERLKGVDSTLKIQPAKLEDSAVYLCASSSQGLVTGANVLTFGAGSRLTVL.

This clone occurred once. This chain connects TRBV19 to TRBJ2-1; tentative D call: TRBD1 (7 bases). V lost 4 bases and J 2 bases, leaving 12 bases between the germline ends. CDR1 is LNHDA, CDR2 SQIVND, per germline (reference sequence). The CDR3 sequence is 15 residues long. The CDR3 coding sequence is TGTGCCAGTAGTACCAGGGGGGCTCCCTACAATGAGCAGTTCTTC. Encoded protein: CASSTRGAPYNEQFF.

The table lists this clone with a count of one. The J gene is TRBJ2-5, the V gene TRBV6-5; 10 nucleotides align to TRBD1. Germline V gene sequence: CDR1 MNHEY, CDR2 SVGAGI. The CDR3 contains 13 residues. V shed 6 bases, J shed 5 bases, and the junction held 3 bases outside the gene matches. CDR3 nucleotide sequence: TGTGCCAGCAGGGACAGGGGGGTGGAGACCCAGTACTTC. Residues: CASRDRGVETQYF.